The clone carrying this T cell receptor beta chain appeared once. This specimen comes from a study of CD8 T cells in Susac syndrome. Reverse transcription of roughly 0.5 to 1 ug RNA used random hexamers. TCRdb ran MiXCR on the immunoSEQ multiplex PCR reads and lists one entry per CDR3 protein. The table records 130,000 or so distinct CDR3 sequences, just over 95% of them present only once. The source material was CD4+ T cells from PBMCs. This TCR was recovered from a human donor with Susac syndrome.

The CDR3 sequence is CSATTPVGSYNEQFF. CDR3 in DNA: TGCAGTGCTACCACCCCGGTGGGCTCCTACAATGAGCAGTTCTTC. The genes are TRBV20-1 and TRBJ2-1, with D uncertain. This CDR3 has 15 amino acids. Trimming stripped 4 bases from V and 0 bases from J, with 13 bases between. CDR1 and CDR2 from the germline V gene are DFQATT and SNEGSKA (reference sequence).